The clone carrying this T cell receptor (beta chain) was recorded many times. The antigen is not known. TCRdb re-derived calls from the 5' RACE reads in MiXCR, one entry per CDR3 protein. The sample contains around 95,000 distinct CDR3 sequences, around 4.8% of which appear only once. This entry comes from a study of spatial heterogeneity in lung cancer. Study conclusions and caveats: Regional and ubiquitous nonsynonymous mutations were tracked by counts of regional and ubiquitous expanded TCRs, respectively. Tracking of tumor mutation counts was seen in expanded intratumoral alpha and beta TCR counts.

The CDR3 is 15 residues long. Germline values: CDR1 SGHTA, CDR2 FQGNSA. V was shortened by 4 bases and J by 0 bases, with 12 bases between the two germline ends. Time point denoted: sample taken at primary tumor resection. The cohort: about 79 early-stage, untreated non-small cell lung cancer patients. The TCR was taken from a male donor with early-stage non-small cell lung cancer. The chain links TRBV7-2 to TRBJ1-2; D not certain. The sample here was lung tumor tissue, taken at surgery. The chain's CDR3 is CASSSLRRANYGYTF. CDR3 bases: TGTGCCAGCAGCTCCCTAAGGCGGGCTAACTATGGCTACACCTTC.